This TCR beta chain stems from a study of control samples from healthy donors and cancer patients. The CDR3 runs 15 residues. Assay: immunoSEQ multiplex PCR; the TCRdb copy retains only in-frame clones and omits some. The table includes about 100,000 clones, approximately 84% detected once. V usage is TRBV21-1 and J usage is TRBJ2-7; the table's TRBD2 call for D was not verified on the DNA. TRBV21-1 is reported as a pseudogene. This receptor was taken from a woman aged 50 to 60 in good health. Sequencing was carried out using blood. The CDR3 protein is CASTESAGGSYEQYF. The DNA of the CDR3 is TGTGCCAGCACGGAATCGGCGGGGGGCTCCTACGAGCAGTACTTC.